This TCR beta chain was sequenced during a study of cytomegalovirus exposure and HLA in healthy donors. About this clone: Its target is not known.

The PCR contained 60 Vbeta and 13 Jbeta primers. Sequencing used immunoSEQ multiplex PCR; TCRdb keeps in-frame clones, though not all of them. The sample has roughly 280,000 clones, around two thirds seen once; the top ten hold under 2.5%. Each donor's status was that of a healthy bone marrow donor. V gave up 3 bases and J gave up 2 bases, with 7 bases separating them. The CDR3 is made up of 13 amino acids. Germline V CDR1 and CDR2: MDHEN, SYDVKM. Study-level points and caveats: Later work found that TCR association rates differed between HLA loci; DRB1 had the most and HLA-C the fewest. By a later analysis, the bulk of CMV-associated TCR beta chains appeared HLA-restricted. A later analysis reportedly identified an Asian-associated ancestry cluster as carrying fewer N-insertions than the 666-donor mean.

The receptor comes from a female donor in good health and CMV-seronegative. The chain couples TRBV28 to TRBJ1-2; D is perhaps TRBD1 (5 bases). Input material: PBMCs. The CDR3 coding sequence is TGTGCCAGCAGTTTCGACAGCAACTATGGCTACACCTTC. Its protein is CASSFDSNYGYTF.